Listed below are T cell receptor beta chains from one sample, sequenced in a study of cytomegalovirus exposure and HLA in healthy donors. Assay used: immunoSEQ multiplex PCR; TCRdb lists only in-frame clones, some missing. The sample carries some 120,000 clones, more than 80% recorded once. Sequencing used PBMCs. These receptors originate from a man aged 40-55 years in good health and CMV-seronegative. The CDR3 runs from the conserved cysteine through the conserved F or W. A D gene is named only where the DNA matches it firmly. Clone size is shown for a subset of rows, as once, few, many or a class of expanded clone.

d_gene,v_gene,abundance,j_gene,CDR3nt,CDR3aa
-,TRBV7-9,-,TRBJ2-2,TGTGCCAGCAGCGTAAGACTCGGGGAGCTGTTTTTT,CASSVRLGELFF
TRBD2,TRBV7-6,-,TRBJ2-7,TGTGCCAGCAGCAAAACGCCGGGACTAGAATCCTACGAGCAGTACTTC,CASSKTPGLESYEQYF
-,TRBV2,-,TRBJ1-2,TGTGCCAGCAGTATTACAGGTTTTTCGGGCTACACCTTC,CASSITGFSGYTF
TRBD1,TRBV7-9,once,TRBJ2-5,TGTGCCAGCAGCTTAGCGCGGGACAGGGGGGCCGCGTTAGAGACCCAGTACTTC,CASSLARDRGAALETQYF
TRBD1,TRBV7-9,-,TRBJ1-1,TGTGCCAGCAGCTTTACAGGGGACACTGAAGCTTTCTTT,CASSFTGDTEAFF
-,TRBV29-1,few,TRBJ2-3,TGCAGCGGAAAGGTCCAACTAATGACAGATACGCAGTATTTT,CSGKVQLMTDTQYF
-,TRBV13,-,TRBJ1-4,TGTGCCAGCAGCAGTACCACAGGGACCATAAATGAAAAACTGTTTTTT,CASSSTTGTINEKLFF
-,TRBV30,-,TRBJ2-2,TGTGCCTGGAGTGTAGGGGCCGGGGAGCTGTTTTTT,CAWSVGAGELFF
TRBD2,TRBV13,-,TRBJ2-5,TGTGCCAGCACCCAACTAGCGGGGTATCAAGAGACCCAGTACTTC,CASTQLAGYQETQYF
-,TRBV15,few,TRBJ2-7,TGTGCCACCAGCAGAGATTTCGGCGGGCCCTACGAGCAGTACTTC,CATSRDFGGPYEQYF
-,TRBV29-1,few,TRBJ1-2,TGCAGCGTTCAGGTTTGGACAGACCCCAGGGATGGCTACACCTTC,CSVQVWTDPRDGYTF
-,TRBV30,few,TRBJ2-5,TGTGCCTGGAGTACAGGGTTGGAGACCCAGTACTTC,CAWSTGLETQYF
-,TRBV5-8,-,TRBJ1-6,TGTGCCAGCAGCCAGCGCACAGGGAAATCACCCCTCCACTTT,CASSQRTGKSPLHF
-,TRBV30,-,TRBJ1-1,TGTGCCTGGAGCGCGGGGCCTGAAGCTTTCTTT,CAWSAGPEAFF
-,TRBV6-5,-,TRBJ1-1,TGTGCCAGCAGTTATACGACAGACCCGGCTGAAGCTTTCTTT,CASSYTTDPAEAFF
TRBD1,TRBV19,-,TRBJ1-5,TGTGCCAGTAGTGCAACAATCGGGACAGGTGTTAATCAGCCCCAGCATTTT,CASSATIGTGVNQPQHF
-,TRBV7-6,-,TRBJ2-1,TGTGCCAGCAGCCTAGCCACAGGGTGGGATGAGCAGTTCTTC,CASSLATGWDEQFF
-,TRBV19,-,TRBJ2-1,TGTGCCAGTAGGTACGGGGTAAATGAGCAGTTCTTC,CASRYGVNEQFF
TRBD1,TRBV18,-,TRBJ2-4,TGTGCCAGCTCACCAGGGACAGGGGACATTCAGTACTTC,CASSPGTGDIQYF
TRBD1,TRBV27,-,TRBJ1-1,TGTGCCAGCAGTGTCGACAGGGGTTACACTGAAGCTTTCTTT,CASSVDRGYTEAFF
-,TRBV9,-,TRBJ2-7,TGTGCCAGCAGCGCTCCCGGGGGTTACGAGCAGTACTTC,CASSAPGGYEQYF
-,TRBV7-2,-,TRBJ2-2,TGTGCCAGCCTTCGCAGGGCATTCTCTCTATTGAACACCGGGGAGCTGTTTTTT,CASLRRAFSLLNTGELFF
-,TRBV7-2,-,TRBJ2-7,TGTGCCAGCAGCTCAGAGGGGGGGCTGACCGAGCAGTACTTC,CASSSEGGLTEQYF
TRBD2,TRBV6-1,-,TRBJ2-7,TGTGCCAGCAGTGCAGGGACTAGCGGGGGCTACGAGCAGTACTTC,CASSAGTSGGYEQYF
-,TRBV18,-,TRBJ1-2,TGTGCCAGCTCAGAGACAGTTTCCTATGGCTACACCTTC,CASSETVSYGYTF
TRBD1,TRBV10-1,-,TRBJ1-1,TGCGCCAGCAGTTCGGACAGGAACGAGAACACTGAAGCTTTCTTT,CASSSDRNENTEAFF
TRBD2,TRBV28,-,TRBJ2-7,TGTGCCAGCAGTTTAGCGGGAGGGCCTCGATACGAGCAGTACTTC,CASSLAGGPRYEQYF
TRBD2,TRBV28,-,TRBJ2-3,TGTGCCACCCTTAGCGGGGGGGCCGGTGGTGAACAGTTCACAGATACGCAGTATTTT,CATLSGGAGGEQFTDTQYF
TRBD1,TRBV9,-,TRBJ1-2,TGTGCCAGCAGCGTAGCGACGGACAGGACTTATGGCTACACCTTC,CASSVATDRTYGYTF